These 32 T cell receptor beta chains came from one sample sequenced in a study of T cell responses to AZD1222 COVID-19 vaccine. TCRdb keeps only in-frame clones here, not all; method: immunoSEQ multiplex PCR. This sample yields approximately 80,000 clones, of which roughly 88% are seen a single time; roughly 3.2% belongs to the top ten. The starting material was peripheral blood, obtained 28 days after the second AZD1222 dose. The receptors were sampled from an adult who received the AZD1222 COVID-19 vaccine.

V and J are TRBV6-1 and TRBJ2-1; 7 bases are a match to TRBD2. The V gene end was trimmed by 4 bases and the J gene end by 2 bases; junction bases not matched to a gene: 8. Germline V gene sequence: CDR1 MNHNS, CDR2 SASEGT. The CDR3 is made up of 16 amino acids. This CDR3 is CASSGTTSTAYNEQFF. DNA for the CDR3: TGTGCCAGCAGTGGGACGACTAGCACAGCCTACAATGAGCAGTTCTTC.

In its sample, this clone was seen a few times. The chain links TRBV20-1 to TRBJ1-1; D is undetermined. The CDR3 runs to 11 residues. Per germline, CDR1 DFQATT and CDR2 SNEGSKA (reference sequence). V gave up 5 bases and J gave up 6 bases, with 10 bases separating them. CDR3 in DNA: TGCAGTGCTGGAGTACCCCCTGAAGCTTTCTTT. Its translation: CSAGVPPEAFF.

The chain links TRBV3-1 (or the pseudogene TRBV3-2) to TRBJ1-4; D remains ambiguous. Trimming removed 0 bases at V and 1 base at J, with 6 bases between. CDR1 LGHDT and CDR2 YNNKEL come from the germline V gene (reference sequence). The CDR3 contains 15 residues. As DNA, the CDR3 is TGTGCCAGCAGCCAAGATCTGGGAACTAATGAAAAACTGTTTTTT. Its protein is CASSQDLGTNEKLFF.

The chain couples TRBV6-6 to TRBJ1-1; perhaps TRBD1 as D (6 bases). Trimming left V 0 bases short and J 4 bases short, with 12 bases between. CDR1 and CDR2 (germline): MNHNY, SVGAGI (reference sequence). The CDR3 contains 15 residues. CDR3 in amino acids: CASSYSLRGSTEAFF. DNA of the CDR3: TGTGCCAGCAGTTACTCGCTCAGGGGCTCCACTGAAGCTTTCTTT.

The gene calls are TRBV7-3 and TRBJ2-1, with D perhaps assigned TRBD1 or TRBD2 (6 bases each). The V end lost 5 bases, the J end lost 6 bases, and 20 bases lay between the germline ends. The CDR3 has 16 residues. CDR1 and CDR2 (germline): SGHTA, FQGTGA. The DNA of the CDR3 is TGTGCCAGCAGCCCAAGGGGGGACAAGACGGTCAATGAGCAGTTCTTC. Its translation is CASSPRGDKTVNEQFF.

The CDR3 sequence: CSASTGSYEQYF. The CDR3 DNA reads TGCAGTGCTAGTACAGGGTCCTACGAGCAGTACTTC. The genes are TRBV20-1 and TRBJ2-7, with D possibly being TRBD1 (6 bases). Trimming removed 3 bases at V and 1 base at J, with 7 bases between. The V gene's germline CDR1 is DFQATT and CDR2 SNEGSKA (reference sequence). CDR3 length equals 12 residues.

A single count supports this clone. The V gene is TRBV28, the J gene TRBJ2-7; D may be TRBD2 (6 bases). The germline V and J ends were trimmed by 4 bases and 5 bases, with 15 bases remaining between them. The CDR3 runs to 14 residues. From germline, CDR1 is MDHEN and CDR2 SYDVKM. CDR3 amino acids: CASSYSSSAHEQYF. The CDR3, as DNA: TGTGCCAGCAGTTATTCGTCTAGCGCCCACGAGCAGTACTTC.

This clone was seen more than once but under ten times. This sequence joins TRBV28 and TRBJ2-5, with TRBD1 as a possible D gene (6 bases). CDR1 is MDHEN and CDR2 is SYDVKM in the germline V gene. V dropped 7 bases and J dropped 2 bases, with 11 bases sitting between them. The CDR3 spans 13 residues. Here the CDR3 DNA reads TGTGCCAGCAACGAGGGGGTACAAGAGACCCAGTACTTC. Its translation: CASNEGVQETQYF.

The gene calls are TRBV5-1 and TRBJ1-4; 9 nucleotides line up with TRBD1. This CDR3 has 14 residues. Germline V gene data show CDR1 as SGHRS and CDR2 as YFSETQ. With 5 bases clipped from V and 8 bases from J, the junction kept 7 bases outside the gene matches. CDR3 coding DNA: TGCGCCAGCAGGGACAGGGGTCTGAAAGAAAAACTGTTTTTT. Translation gives CASRDRGLKEKLFF.

This clone was detected once. This chain connects TRBV7-6 to TRBJ2-2, with 9 bases aligning to TRBD1. This CDR3 is built from 14 residues. The germline CDR1 and CDR2 sequences are SGHVS and FNYEAQ. After removal of 4 bases from V and 5 bases from J, the junction contained 2 bases not matched to a gene. The CDR3 sequence is CASSSGQGTGELFF. The CDR3 DNA sequence: TGTGCCAGCAGCTCTGGACAGGGGACCGGGGAGCTGTTTTTT.

V is TRBV6-6 and J is TRBJ1-5, with TRBD1 matching over 8 bases. CDR1 is MNHNY, CDR2 SVGAGI, per germline (reference sequence). Losses at the gene ends were 2 bases for V and 3 bases for J; bases not matched to a gene: 3. This CDR3 is 15 amino acids long. The CDR3 sequence: CASSYDRGYNQPQHF. For the CDR3, the DNA is TGTGCCAGCAGTTACGACAGGGGATACAATCAGCCCCAGCATTTT.

This clone showed up just once. The chain links TRBV6-2 or TRBV6-3 to TRBJ2-3, with 12 positions matching TRBD2. J lost 3 bases, V lost 0 bases, and 13 bases had no gene match. CDR3 length equals 20 residues. CDR1 and CDR2 (germline): MNHEY, SVGEGT. CDR3 sequence (DNA): TGTGCCAGCAGTTACTCGATGGGCTGGACTAGCGGGATAAGAACAGATACGCAGTATTTT. It yields the protein CASSYSMGWTSGIRTDTQYF.

This rearrangement joins TRBV30 to TRBJ1-2; D is unclear. V gave up 1 base and J gave up 5 bases, with 11 bases separating them. CDR3 length equals 13 residues. The germline V gene has CDR1 GTSNPN and CDR2 SVGIG (reference sequence). The CDR3 protein is CAWSAGRTYGYTF. The CDR3 coding sequence is TGTGCCTGGAGTGCCGGCCGTACGTATGGCTACACCTTC.

This chain joins TRBV5-6 and TRBJ1-3; D is perhaps TRBD1 (6 bases). With 0 bases removed from V and 0 bases from J, the gap between germline ends came to 7 bases. This CDR3 is built from 15 residues. Germline V CDR1 and CDR2: SGHDT, YYEEEE. CDR3 region: CASSLEGGSGNTIYF. For the CDR3, the DNA is TGTGCCAGCAGCTTGGAGGGGGGCTCTGGAAACACCATATATTTT.

The chain employs TRBV5-1 and TRBJ2-7; D might be TRBD1 (5 bases). The CDR3 sequence is 13 residues long. From germline, CDR1 is SGHRS and CDR2 YFSETQ. The V end lost 4 bases, the J end lost 4 bases, and 12 bases lay between the germline ends. The DNA for the CDR3 is TGCGCCAGCAGCGCCGGACAAGAATACGAGCAGTACTTC. This sequence encodes CASSAGQEYEQYF.

This clone was recorded once. The genes are TRBV28 and TRBJ1-1; 8 positions match TRBD1. Trimming at V came to 7 bases and at J to 10 bases, leaving 11 bases not matched to a gene. The CDR3 loop spans 13 amino acids. CDR1 and CDR2 from the germline V gene are MDHEN and SYDVKM. As DNA, the CDR3 is TGTGCCAGCATCCCCGGACAGGGCGGTGCAGCTTTCTTT. Translation gives CASIPGQGGAAFF.

This clone has a single count. V and J are TRBV6-2 or TRBV6-3 and TRBJ1-5, with D tentatively TRBD1 (5 bases). Trimming pared 0 bases from V and 1 base from J, leaving 19 bases between. The CDR3 loop spans 19 amino acids. The germline V gene has CDR1 MNHEY and CDR2 SVGEGT. The CDR3 loop is CASSYSGQDTRLSNQPQHF. The CDR3 DNA is TGTGCCAGCAGTTACTCGGGGCAGGACACGCGTTTGAGCAATCAGCCCCAGCATTTT.

This clone showed up just once. The chain is built from TRBV7-2 and TRBJ2-7; D remains unclear. Germline values: CDR1 SGHTA, CDR2 FQGNSA. The length of the CDR3 is 16 residues. V was pared by 0 bases and J by 0 bases, with 12 bases between. The chain's CDR3 is CASSLAQNWGSYEQYF. The CDR3 region has the DNA TGTGCCAGCAGCTTAGCACAGAATTGGGGCTCCTACGAGCAGTACTTC.

The rearrangement uses TRBV5-4 and TRBJ2-2; D is tentatively TRBD1 or TRBD2 (6 bases each). Trimming removed 5 bases from V and 1 base from J, with 15 bases in between. Germline CDR1 SGHNT, CDR2 YYREEE (reference sequence). The CDR3 is 16 residues long. DNA for the CDR3: TGTGCCAGCAGTCAGATGGGGGGCCGGAACACCGGGGAGCTGTTTTTT. Protein sequence: CASSQMGGRNTGELFF. The whole variable domain, filled in from reference TRBV5-4 and TRBJ2-2, reads ETGVTQSPTHLIKTRGQQVTLRCSSQSGHNTVSWYQQALGQGPQFIFQYYREEENGRGNFPPRFSGLQFPNYSSELNVNALELDDSALYLCASSQMGGRNTGELFFGEGSRLTVL.

The chain recombines TRBV19 with TRBJ1-2; D remains ambiguous. CDR1 is LNHDA, CDR2 SQIVND, per germline (reference sequence). This CDR3 is built from 13 residues. V lost 3 bases to trimming and J lost 3 bases, with 8 bases between them. The CDR3 protein is CASSIKAYYGYTF. The CDR3 DNA reads as TGTGCCAGTAGTATTAAGGCCTACTATGGCTACACCTTC.

This chain connects TRBV27 to TRBJ1-6; 7 positions agree with TRBD1. V gave up 5 bases and J gave up 0 bases; unmatched junction bases: 16. CDR3 length: 20 amino acids. Germline V gene sequence: CDR1 MNHEY, CDR2 SMNVEV (reference sequence). The chain's CDR3 is CASSDARTGWASSYNSPLHF. The CDR3 DNA reads TGTGCCAGCAGTGATGCCCGGACAGGATGGGCAAGCTCCTATAATTCACCCCTCCACTTT.

This clone was seen a handful of times. V and J are TRBV5-1 and TRBJ1-1, with a possible D match to TRBD1 (6 bases). The germline CDR1 and CDR2 sequences are SGHRS and YFSETQ. Between the trimmed V and J ends, which lost 0 bases and 5 bases, there was a span of 14 bases. The CDR3 is made up of 15 amino acids. CDR3 sequence: CASSLVGGRETEAFF. The CDR3 nucleotides read TGCGCCAGCAGCTTGGTTGGGGGGCGCGAGACTGAAGCTTTCTTT. The full variable domain, completed using reference TRBV5-1 and TRBJ1-1, is KAGVTQTPRYLIKTRGQQVTLSCSPISGHRSVSWYQQTPGQGLQFLFEYFSETQRNKGNFPGRFSGRQFSNSRSEMNVSTLELGDSALYLCASSLVGGRETEAFFGQGTRLTVV.

The gene calls are TRBV28 and TRBJ2-7; 9 bases are a match to TRBD2. The CDR3 extends over 15 amino acids. The J segment lost 4 bases and the V segment lost 5 bases, leaving 9 bases of the junction unmatched. CDR1 is MDHEN, CDR2 SYDVKM, per germline. In nucleotides, the CDR3 is TGTGCCAGCAGTACCCCCCTAGCGGGATTATACGAGCAGTACTTC. Amino acid sequence: CASSTPLAGLYEQYF.

The J gene is TRBJ2-1, the V gene TRBV7-9, with 9 bases aligning to TRBD1. Germline trimming cut 1 base from V and 2 bases from J; bases unmatched to any gene: 0. This CDR3 comprises 15 residues. Per the germline V gene, CDR1 is SEHNR and CDR2 is FQNEAQ (reference sequence). This chain's CDR3 is CASSLDRGPYNEQFF. In DNA form, the CDR3 reads TGTGCCAGCAGCTTAGACAGGGGGCCCTACAATGAGCAGTTCTTC.

This chain connects TRBV19 to TRBJ1-2, with a weak D call TRBD1 (6 bases). CDR1 and CDR2 from the germline V gene are LNHDA and SQIVND (reference sequence). Trimming cost V 2 bases and J 6 bases, with 16 bases left between them. CDR3 length equals 15 residues. The CDR3 DNA sequence: TGTGCCAGTAGTATACCTTTTTCCGGGGGCGATGGCTACACCTTC. Translation: CASSIPFSGGDGYTF.

This clone was recorded a few times. J is TRBJ1-5 and V is TRBV7-3, with 8 bases lining up with TRBD1. This CDR3 comprises 16 residues. Germline lookup yields CDR1 SGHTA and CDR2 FQGTGA. The trim removed 5 bases at V and 2 bases at J, leaving 8 bases unmatched. CDR3 in amino acids: CASSRDRFEGNQPQHF. DNA of the CDR3: TGTGCCAGCAGCCGGGACAGGTTTGAGGGCAATCAGCCCCAGCATTTT.

This clone was counted between two and nine times. V gene TRBV6-1 combines with J gene TRBJ1-1; D might be TRBD1 (5 bases). V shed 3 bases and J shed 0 bases, with 8 bases lying between them. This CDR3 has 14 residues. Germline CDR1 MNHNS, CDR2 SASEGT. The CDR3 here is CASSDDRMNTEAFF. The CDR3 bases are TGTGCCAGCAGTGATGACAGAATGAACACTGAAGCTTTCTTT.

This rearrangement joins TRBV19 to TRBJ2-5; 9 positions agree with TRBD2. There are 14 residues in the CDR3. CDR1 LNHDA and CDR2 SQIVND come from the germline V gene (reference sequence). With V trimmed by 6 bases and J by 5 bases, 7 bases remained unmatched. CDR3 sequence reads: CASSYLAGVETQYF. In nucleotides, the CDR3 is TGTGCCAGTAGCTACTTAGCGGGGGTGGAGACCCAGTACTTC.

This clone was counted at least ten times. The sample carries other DNA sequences with the same CDR3. J is TRBJ2-7 and V is TRBV18; 9 bases agree with TRBD1. V lost 3 bases and J lost 6; bases outside the gene matches: 6. This CDR3 has 14 amino acids. Germline CDR1 and CDR2: KGHSH and LQKENI. CDR3 amino acids: CASSPGTGRGEQYF. Here the CDR3 DNA reads TGTGCCAGCTCACCCGGGACAGGGAGAGGCGAGCAGTACTTC.

The rearrangement joins TRBV28 to TRBJ2-1; D is possibly TRBD1 or TRBD2 (6 bases each). Trimming took 3 bases from V and 4 from J, leaving 10 bases between them. This CDR3 contains 14 residues. Looked up from germline, CDR1 is MDHEN and CDR2 is SYDVKM. This chain's CDR3 is CASSLGGKYNEQFF. The CDR3 bases are TGTGCCAGCAGTTTGGGGGGCAAATACAATGAGCAGTTCTTC.

The V gene is TRBV5-6, the J gene TRBJ1-2; TRBD1 aligns across 8 bases. Trimming removed 0 bases from V and 6 bases from J; junction bases left unmatched: 4. This CDR3 is 14 amino acids long. Per the germline V gene, CDR1 is SGHDT and CDR2 is YYEEEE. This chain's CDR3 is CASSLGQGLDGYTF. The CDR3 DNA is TGTGCCAGCAGCTTGGGACAGGGGTTGGATGGCTACACCTTC. The whole variable domain, remainder taken from reference TRBV5-6 and TRBJ1-2, is DAGVTQSPTHLIKTRGQQVTLRCSPKSGHDTVSWYQQALGQGPQFIFQYYEEEERQRGNFPDRFSGHQFPNYSSELNVNALLLGDSALYLCASSLGQGLDGYTFGSGTRLTVV.

The chain uses TRBV28 and TRBJ1-4, with D possibly TRBD1 on 5 matching bases. The CDR3 consists of 16 residues. Trimming left V 3 bases short and J 6 bases short, with 17 bases between. The germline gives CDR1 MDHEN, CDR2 SYDVKM. The chain's CDR3 is CASSFNKGGADEKLFF. CDR3 sequence (DNA): TGTGCCAGCAGTTTTAATAAGGGAGGGGCTGATGAAAAACTGTTTTTT. The full variable domain, completed using reference TRBV28 and TRBJ1-4, is DVKVTQSSRYLVKRTGEKVFLECVQDMDHENMFWYRQDPGLGLRLIYFSYDVKMKEKGDIPEGYSVSREKKERFSLILESASTNQTSMYLCASSFNKGGADEKLFFGSGTQLSVL.